The present entry profiles one TCR beta chain with its context. Its specificity is unknown. These data belong to a study of OX40 agonist ivuxolimab in advanced cancers. The CDR3 runs 16 residues. CDR1 is LGHNA and CDR2 is YNFKEQ in the germline V gene. The V and J ends lost 1 base and 7 bases respectively, with 17 bases between them. Using immunoSEQ multiplex PCR, the repertoire was profiled, and TCRdb retains in-frame clones only, with some absent. Seen here are around 72,000 clones, approximately 91% observed once, and the top ten hold roughly 2.4%. Findings and limits, study-wide: Several nonresponders also turned out to have low normalized T-cell clonal expansion. What antigens the expanded peripheral T cells recognized was never established. Expanded clones tended on average to be more numerous among CD8+ T cells than CD4+. Relatively little clonal expansion, among the lowest observed, appeared in partial responders at 0.1-3.0 mg/kg.

Source: CD4+ or CD8+ T cells sorted from blood, taken in a trial of the OX40 agonist ivuxolimab. V gene TRBV4-2 combines with J gene TRBJ2-1; a weak D match, TRBD2 (5 bases). The receptor was derived from an adult with an advanced solid tumor such as melanoma, head and neck, liver or kidney cancer. The CDR3 DNA sequence: TGTGCCAGCAGCCAAGCAGGCTGGGCGTCGGGGAATGAGCAGTTCTTC. Its translation: CASSQAGWASGNEQFF.